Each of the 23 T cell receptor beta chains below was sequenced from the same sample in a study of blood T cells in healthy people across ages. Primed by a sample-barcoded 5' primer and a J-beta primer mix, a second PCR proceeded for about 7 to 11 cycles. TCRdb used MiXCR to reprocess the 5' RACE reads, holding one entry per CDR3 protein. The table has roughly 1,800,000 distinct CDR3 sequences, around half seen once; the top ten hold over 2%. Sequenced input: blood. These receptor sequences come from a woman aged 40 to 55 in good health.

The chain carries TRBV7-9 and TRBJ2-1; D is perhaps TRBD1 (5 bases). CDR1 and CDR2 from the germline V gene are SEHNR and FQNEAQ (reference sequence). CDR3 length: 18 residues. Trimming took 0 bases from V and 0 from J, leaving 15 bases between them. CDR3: CASSLAELGVFSYNEQFF. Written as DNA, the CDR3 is TGTGCCAGCAGCTTAGCGGAGTTAGGGGTCTTCTCCTACAATGAGCAGTTCTTC.

As DNA, the CDR3 is TGCGCCAGCAGCCACTTTCAGGAGAGCTCCTACAATGAGCAGTTCTTC. Its protein is CASSHFQESSYNEQFF. The chain employs TRBV4-3 and TRBJ2-1; D uncertain. Germline CDR1 is LGHNA and CDR2 is YSLEER. This CDR3 has 16 residues. V was pared by 3 bases and J by 0 bases, with 12 bases between.

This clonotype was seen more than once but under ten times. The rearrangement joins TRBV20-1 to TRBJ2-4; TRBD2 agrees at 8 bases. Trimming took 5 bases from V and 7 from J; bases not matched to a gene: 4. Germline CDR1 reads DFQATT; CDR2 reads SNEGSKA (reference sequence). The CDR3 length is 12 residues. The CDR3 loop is CSAREGGNIQYF. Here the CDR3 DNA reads TGCAGTGCTCGGGAGGGGGGGAACATTCAGTACTTC.

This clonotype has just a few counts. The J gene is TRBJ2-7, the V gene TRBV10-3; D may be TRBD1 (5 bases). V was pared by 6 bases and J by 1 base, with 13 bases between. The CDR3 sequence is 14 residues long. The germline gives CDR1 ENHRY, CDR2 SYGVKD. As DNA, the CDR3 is TGTGCCATCAGAAGACAGACCTCTTCCTACGAGCAGTACTTC. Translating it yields CAIRRQTSSYEQYF.

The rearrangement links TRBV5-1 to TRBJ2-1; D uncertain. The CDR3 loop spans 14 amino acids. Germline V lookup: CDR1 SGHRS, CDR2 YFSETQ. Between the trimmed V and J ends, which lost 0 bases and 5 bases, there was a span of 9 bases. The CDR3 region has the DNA TGCGCCAGCAGCTTGGGCTCCAGGAACAATGAGCAGTTCTTC. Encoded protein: CASSLGSRNNEQFF.

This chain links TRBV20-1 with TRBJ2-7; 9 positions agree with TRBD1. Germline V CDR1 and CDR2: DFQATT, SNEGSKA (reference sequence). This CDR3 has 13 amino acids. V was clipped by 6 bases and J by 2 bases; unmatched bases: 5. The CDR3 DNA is TGCAGTGCAAAGACAGGGGGTCCCTACGAGCAGTACTTC. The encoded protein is CSAKTGGPYEQYF.

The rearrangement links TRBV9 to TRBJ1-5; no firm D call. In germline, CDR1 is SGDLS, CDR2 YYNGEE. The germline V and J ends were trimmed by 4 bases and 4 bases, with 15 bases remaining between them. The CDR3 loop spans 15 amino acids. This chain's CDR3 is CASSPREGRNQPQHF. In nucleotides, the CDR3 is TGTGCCAGCAGCCCCCGAGAAGGCAGGAATCAGCCCCAGCATTTT.

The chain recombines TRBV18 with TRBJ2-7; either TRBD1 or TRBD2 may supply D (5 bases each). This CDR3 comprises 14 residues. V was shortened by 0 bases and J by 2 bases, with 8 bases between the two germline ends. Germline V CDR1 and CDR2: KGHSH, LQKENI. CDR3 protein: CASSPPGVTYEQYF. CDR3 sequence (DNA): TGTGCCAGCTCACCACCGGGGGTTACCTACGAGCAGTACTTC.

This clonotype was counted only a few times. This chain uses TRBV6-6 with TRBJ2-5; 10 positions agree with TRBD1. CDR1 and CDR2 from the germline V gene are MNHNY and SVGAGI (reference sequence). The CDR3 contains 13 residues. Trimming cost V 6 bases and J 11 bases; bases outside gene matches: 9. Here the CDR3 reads CASRPGTGEKQYF. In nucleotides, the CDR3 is TGTGCCAGCAGACCGGGGACAGGGGAAAAGCAGTACTTC.

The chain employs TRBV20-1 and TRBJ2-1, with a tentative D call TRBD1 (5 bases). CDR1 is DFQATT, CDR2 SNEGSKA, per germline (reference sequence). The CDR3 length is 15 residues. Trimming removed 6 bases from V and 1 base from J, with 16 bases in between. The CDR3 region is CSAPPGAVSYNEQFF. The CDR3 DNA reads TGCAGTGCCCCCCCTGGGGCGGTTTCCTACAATGAGCAGTTCTTC.

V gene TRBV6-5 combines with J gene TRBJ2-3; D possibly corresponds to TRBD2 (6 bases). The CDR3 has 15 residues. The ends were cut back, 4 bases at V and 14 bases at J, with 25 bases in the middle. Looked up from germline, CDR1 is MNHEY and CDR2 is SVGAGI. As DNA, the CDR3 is TGTGCCAGCAGTTCCCCCGGGACTCGGAAAGAAGCAACGTATTTT. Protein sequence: CASSSPGTRKEATYF.

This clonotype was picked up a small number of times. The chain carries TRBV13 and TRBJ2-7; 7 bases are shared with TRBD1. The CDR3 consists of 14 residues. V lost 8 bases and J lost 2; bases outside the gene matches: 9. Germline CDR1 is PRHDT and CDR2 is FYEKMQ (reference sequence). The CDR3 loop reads CASRTGTETYEQYF. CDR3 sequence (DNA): TGTGCCAGCCGGACCGGGACAGAGACCTACGAGCAGTACTTC.

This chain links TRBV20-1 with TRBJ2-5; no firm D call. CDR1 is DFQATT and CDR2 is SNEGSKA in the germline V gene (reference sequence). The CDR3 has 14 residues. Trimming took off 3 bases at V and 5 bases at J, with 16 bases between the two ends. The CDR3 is CSARVSMGMETQYF. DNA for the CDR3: TGCAGTGCTAGGGTTTCGATGGGAATGGAGACCCAGTACTTC.

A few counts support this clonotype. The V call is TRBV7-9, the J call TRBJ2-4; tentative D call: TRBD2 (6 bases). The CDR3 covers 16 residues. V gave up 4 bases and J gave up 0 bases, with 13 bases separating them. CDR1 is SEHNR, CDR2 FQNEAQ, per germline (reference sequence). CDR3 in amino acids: CASSSGRGPAKNIQYF. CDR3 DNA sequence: TGTGCCAGCAGCTCGGGGCGGGGCCCAGCCAAAAACATTCAGTACTTC. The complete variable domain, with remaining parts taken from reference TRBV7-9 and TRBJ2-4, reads DTGVSQNPRHKITKRGQNVTFRCDPISEHNRLYWYRQTLGQGPEFLTYFQNEAQLEKSRLLSDRFSAERPKGSFSTLEIQRTEQGDSAMYLCASSSGRGPAKNIQYFGAGTRLSVL.

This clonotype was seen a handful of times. CDR3 sequence: CASNSRQGSHYNEQFF. CDR3 bases: TGTGCCAGCAACAGTAGACAGGGGAGCCACTACAATGAGCAGTTCTTC. The V call is TRBV7-9, the J call TRBJ2-1; 8 bases are a match to TRBD1. Trimming at V came to 7 bases and at J to 3 bases, leaving 11 bases not matched to a gene. The CDR3 is 16 residues long. Germline V gene data show CDR1 as SEHNR and CDR2 as FQNEAQ (reference sequence). Combining the CDR3 with reference TRBV7-9 and TRBJ2-1 gives the whole variable domain DTGVSQNPRHKITKRGQNVTFRCDPISEHNRLYWYRQTLGQGPEFLTYFQNEAQLEKSRLLSDRFSAERPKGSFSTLEIQRTEQGDSAMYLCASNSRQGSHYNEQFFGPGTRLTVL.

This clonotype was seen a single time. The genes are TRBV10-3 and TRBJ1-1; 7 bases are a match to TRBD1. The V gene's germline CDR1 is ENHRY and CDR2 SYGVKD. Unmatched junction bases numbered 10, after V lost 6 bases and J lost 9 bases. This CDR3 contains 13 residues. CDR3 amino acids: CAISGDREGKAFF. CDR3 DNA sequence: TGTGCCATCAGCGGAGACAGGGAAGGTAAAGCTTTCTTT.

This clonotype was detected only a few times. CDR3 amino acids: CSAMRTDNIQYF. The CDR3 DNA reads TGCAGTGCTATGCGGACGGATAACATTCAGTACTTC. V is TRBV20-1 and J is TRBJ2-7; D not resolved. The DNA matches TRBJ2-4 better at its end, which makes the J call doubtful. Germline V gene data show CDR1 as DFQATT and CDR2 as SNEGSKA (reference sequence). CDR3 length: 12 amino acids.

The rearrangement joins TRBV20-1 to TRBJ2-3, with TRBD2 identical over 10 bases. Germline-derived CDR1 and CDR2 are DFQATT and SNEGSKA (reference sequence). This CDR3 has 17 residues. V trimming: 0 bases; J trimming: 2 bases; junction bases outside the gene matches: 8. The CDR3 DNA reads TGCAGTGCTAGAGATGTAGGTAGCGGGGGGCACACAGATACGCAGTATTTT. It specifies CSARDVGSGGHTDTQYF.

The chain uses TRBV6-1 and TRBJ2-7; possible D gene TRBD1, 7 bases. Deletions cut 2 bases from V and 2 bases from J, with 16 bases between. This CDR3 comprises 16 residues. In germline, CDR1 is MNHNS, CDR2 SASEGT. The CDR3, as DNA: TGTGCCAGCAGTGAACAGGGGGGTGCCGTGGCCTACGAGCAGTACTTC. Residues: CASSEQGGAVAYEQYF.

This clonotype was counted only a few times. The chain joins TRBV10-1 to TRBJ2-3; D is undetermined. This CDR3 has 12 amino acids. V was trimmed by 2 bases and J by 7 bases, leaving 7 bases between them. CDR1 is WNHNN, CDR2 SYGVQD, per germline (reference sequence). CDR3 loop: CASSETLHTQYF. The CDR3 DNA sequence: TGCGCCAGCAGTGAGACTCTACATACGCAGTATTTT.

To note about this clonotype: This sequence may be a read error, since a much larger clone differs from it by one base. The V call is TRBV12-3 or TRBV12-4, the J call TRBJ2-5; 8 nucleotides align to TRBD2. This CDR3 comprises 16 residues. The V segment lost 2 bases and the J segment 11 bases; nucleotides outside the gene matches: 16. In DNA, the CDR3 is TGTGCCAGCAGTTTAATGTTGGCGGGGGGACAAAATGAGCAGTACTTC. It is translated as CASSLMLAGGQNEQYF.

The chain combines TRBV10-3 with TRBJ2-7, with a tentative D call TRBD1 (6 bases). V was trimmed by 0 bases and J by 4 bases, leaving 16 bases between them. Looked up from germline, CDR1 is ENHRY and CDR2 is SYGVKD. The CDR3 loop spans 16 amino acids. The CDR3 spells CAISESRVDSPYEQYF. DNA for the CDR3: TGTGCCATCAGTGAGTCGAGGGTGGACAGCCCGTACGAGCAGTACTTC.

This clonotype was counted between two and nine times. The DNA of the CDR3 is TGCAGTGCTAGAGATCTAAGACAGCTAAACTATGGCTACACCTTC. This codes for CSARDLRQLNYGYTF. V is TRBV20-1 and J is TRBJ1-2; possibly TRBD1 for D (5 bases). The CDR3 loop spans 15 amino acids. Trimming took 0 bases from V and 2 from J, leaving 13 bases between them. CDR1 is DFQATT, CDR2 SNEGSKA, per germline (reference sequence).